The 24 T cell receptor beta chains below all came from one sample that was sequenced in a study of blood T cells in healthy people across ages. PCR was performed a second time for roughly 7 to 12 cycles using a sample-barcoded 5' primer and a J-beta primer mix. TCRdb analysed the 5' RACE reads with MiXCR anew, one entry per CDR3 protein. The sample yields around 1.5 million distinct CDR3 sequences, about 43% seen once. Sequencing was carried out using blood. The receptors stem from a young woman in good health.

This clonotype has a single count. The chain joins TRBV7-9 to TRBJ1-1; TRBD1 matches 10 bases. Germline V lookup: CDR1 SEHNR, CDR2 FQNEAQ (reference sequence). Unmatched junction bases numbered 3, after V lost 1 base and J lost 1 base. The CDR3 consists of 16 residues. The CDR3 DNA sequence: TGTGCCAGCAGCTTAGGGGACAGGGGAGGGAACACTGAAGCTTTCTTT. Its protein product is CASSLGDRGGNTEAFF.

This clonotype occurred a few times. The genes are TRBV5-1 and TRBJ2-3; 12 bases map to TRBD1. Germline assignment: CDR1 SGHRS and CDR2 YFSETQ. There are 17 residues in the CDR3. J was trimmed by 0 bases and V by 4 bases; bases with no gene match: 6. DNA for the CDR3: TGCGCCAGCAGCCCGGGACAGGGGGCCGCAAGCACAGATACGCAGTATTTT. The encoded protein is CASSPGQGAASTDTQYF.

The rearrangement uses TRBV21-1 and TRBJ1-3; TRBD1 is the table's D call and was not checked against the DNA. TRBV21-1 is noted as a pseudogene. The CDR3 totals 19 residues. The CDR3: CASSKEGTGQGVYGNTIYF. The CDR3 coding sequence is TGTGCCAGCAGCAAAGAGGGGACGGGACAGGGGGTCTACGGAAACACCATATATTTT.

This clonotype was observed a handful of times. The CDR3 DNA is TGCGCCAGCAGCCAAGATCCCGGGGGTCGATACGAGCAGTACTTC. Protein: CASSQDPGGRYEQYF. The gene calls are TRBV4-1 and TRBJ2-7; TRBD2 might be the D (6 bases). Germline V gene lookup returns CDR1 MGHRA and CDR2 YSYEKL. Trimming pared 0 bases from V and 4 bases from J, leaving 13 bases between. The CDR3 is 15 residues long.

The V gene is TRBV29-1, the J gene TRBJ2-6, with D perhaps matching TRBD1 (6 bases). Per the germline V gene, CDR1 is SQVTM and CDR2 is ANQGSEA. The CDR3 contains 15 residues. Trimming pared 6 bases from V and 0 bases from J, leaving 12 bases between. Here the CDR3 DNA reads TGCAGCGTCGCCACAGGGAGCTCTGGGGCCAACGTCCTGACTTTC. It yields the protein CSVATGSSGANVLTF. Based on the CDR3 plus reference TRBV29-1 and TRBJ2-6, the full variable domain is SAVISQKPSRDICQRGTSLTIQCQVDSQVTMMFWYRQQPGQSLTLIATANQGSEATYESGFVIDKFPISRPNLTFSTLTVSNMSPEDSSIYLCSVATGSSGANVLTFGAGSRLTVL.

This clonotype showed up just a few times. The rearrangement uses TRBV7-9 and TRBJ2-7; D is perhaps TRBD1 (6 bases). CDR1 is SEHNR, CDR2 FQNEAQ, per germline (reference sequence). The germline V and J ends were trimmed by 3 bases and 3 bases, with 12 bases remaining between them. The CDR3 is made up of 14 amino acids. In DNA form, the CDR3 reads TGTGCCAGCAGCTTCCCCGGGACACGCTACGAGCAGTACTTC. Translated: CASSFPGTRYEQYF.

This clonotype was counted only a few times. The CDR3 protein is CASSRGGPSGRALMHEQFF. The CDR3 bases are TGTGCCAGCAGTAGGGGGGGACCTAGCGGGAGGGCCCTCATGCATGAGCAGTTCTTC. The genes are TRBV6-1 and TRBJ2-1; 12 bases match TRBD2. The J segment lost 8 bases and the V segment lost 5 bases, leaving 19 bases of the junction unmatched. CDR3 size: 19 residues. Germline CDR1 and CDR2: MNHNS and SASEGT.

This chain uses TRBV20-1 with TRBJ2-1; 8 nucleotides align to TRBD1. J gave up 0 bases and V 0 bases, and 4 bases lay outside the gene matches. Germline V gene lookup returns CDR1 DFQATT and CDR2 SNEGSKA (reference sequence). The CDR3 totals 16 residues. The CDR3 bases are TGCAGTGCTAGAGATGCACAGGGGGTCTCCTACAATGAGCAGTTCTTC. Amino acid sequence: CSARDAQGVSYNEQFF.

The chain uses TRBV9 and TRBJ1-5; tentatively, D is TRBD1 (6 bases). V lost 0 bases, J lost 4 bases, and 11 bases lay in between. The CDR3 consists of 15 residues. The V gene's germline CDR1 is SGDLS and CDR2 YYNGEE. Written as DNA, the CDR3 is TGTGCCAGCAGCGTAGACACAGGGCTTAATCAGCCCCAGCATTTT. It codes for CASSVDTGLNQPQHF.

This clonotype turned up a few times. V is TRBV29-1 and J is TRBJ2-7; D uncertain. Germline V lookup: CDR1 SQVTM, CDR2 ANQGSEA. The CDR3 totals 12 residues. Trimming took 5 bases from V and 5 from J, leaving 13 bases between them. The CDR3 DNA reads TGCAGCGTTCAACCCGGGCGCCACGAGCAGTACTTC. Translated, it gives CSVQPGRHEQYF.

This clonotype was counted a few times. The rearrangement joins TRBV4-1 to TRBJ2-5; D is perhaps TRBD2 (5 bases). Germline values: CDR1 MGHRA, CDR2 YSYEKL. V dropped 0 bases and J dropped 11 bases, with 19 bases sitting between them. This CDR3 is built from 15 residues. The CDR3 region has the DNA TGCGCCAGCAGCCAAGAAATTAGTGGCGTCGGGGAGCAGTACTTC. Its translation is CASSQEISGVGEQYF.

The chain combines TRBV12-3 or TRBV12-4 with TRBJ2-3; D unresolved. The germline V and J ends were trimmed by 4 bases and 1 base, with 9 bases remaining between them. The CDR3 runs to 14 residues. CDR3 residues: CASSSHTGTDTQYF. In DNA form, the CDR3 reads TGTGCCAGCAGTTCGCACACCGGCACAGATACGCAGTATTTT.

The chain couples TRBV4-1 to TRBJ1-4; TRBD1 matches 10 bases. Germline CDR1 is MGHRA and CDR2 is YSYEKL. V trimming: 1 base; J trimming: 8 bases; junction bases outside the gene matches: 1. The CDR3 spans 14 residues. The CDR3 spells CASSQGTGGEKLFF. The CDR3 nucleotides are TGCGCCAGCAGCCAAGGGACAGGGGGAGAAAAACTGTTTTTT.

This chain connects TRBV20-1 to TRBJ2-5; tentatively, D is TRBD1 (5 bases). Germline CDR1 is DFQATT and CDR2 is SNEGSKA (reference sequence). The CDR3 has 14 amino acids. V lost 6 bases and J 11 bases, leaving 25 bases between the germline ends. The CDR3 protein is CSASQGLRGDEQYF. The CDR3 DNA is TGCAGTGCATCCCAGGGTCTTAGGGGTGATGAGCAGTACTTC.

The gene calls are TRBV5-1 and TRBJ2-5, with 10 bases lining up with TRBD1. The DNA matches TRBJ2-7 better at its end, which makes the J call doubtful. This CDR3 is 15 amino acids long. In germline, CDR1 is SGHRS, CDR2 YFSETQ. The CDR3 is CASSLGDRGVYEQYF. The CDR3 bases are TGCGCCAGCAGCTTGGGGGACAGGGGAGTATACGAGCAGTACTTC.

This clonotype has a handful of counts. This rearrangement joins TRBV2 to TRBJ2-2; D may be TRBD1 or TRBD2 (5 bases each). The CDR3 is made up of 15 amino acids. Trimming took off 5 bases at V and 2 bases at J, with 12 bases between the two ends. CDR1 and CDR2 (germline): SNHLY, FYNNEI. DNA of the CDR3: TGTGCCAGCAGTCCCCGGGGACCTAACACCGGGGAGCTGTTTTTT. It translates to CASSPRGPNTGELFF.

A few counts support this clonotype. In nucleotides, the CDR3 is TGTGCCAGCAGCCCCGGGGGCGGGGGTGATACGCAGTATTTT. It encodes CASSPGGGGDTQYF. The chain joins TRBV28 to TRBJ2-3, with D maybe TRBD2 (7 bases). This CDR3 has 14 residues. V dropped 6 bases and J dropped 6 bases, with 16 bases sitting between them. Germline lookup yields CDR1 MDHEN and CDR2 SYDVKM.

This chain connects TRBV29-1 to TRBJ2-3; 8 bases fit TRBD1. CDR1 and CDR2 from the germline V gene are SQVTM and ANQGSEA. V lost 7 bases and J lost 5; bases outside the gene matches: 5. This CDR3 is built from 12 residues. The CDR3 loop is CSADRALDTQYF. As DNA, the CDR3 is TGCAGCGCGGACAGGGCTCTAGATACGCAGTATTTT.

This clonotype has a count of ten or more. V is TRBV10-3 and J is TRBJ2-7; a weak D match, TRBD2 (6 bases). The V gene's germline CDR1 is ENHRY and CDR2 SYGVKD. The CDR3 sequence is 17 residues long. Trimming removed 3 bases from V and 4 bases from J, with 22 bases in between. The CDR3, as DNA: TGTGCCATCAGTGACCCCCGGAGAGGGCAGGAGGGGTACGAGCAGTACTTC. This sequence encodes CAISDPRRGQEGYEQYF.

V is TRBV20-1 and J is TRBJ2-5; 11 nucleotides align to TRBD2. CDR1 is DFQATT, CDR2 SNEGSKA, per germline (reference sequence). This CDR3 region has 16 residues. The J segment lost 5 bases and the V segment lost 1 base, leaving 9 bases of the junction unmatched. CDR3 coding DNA: TGCAGTGCTAGAGGGCCTAGCGGGGGGATCACGGAGACCCAGTACTTC. Its translation: CSARGPSGGITETQYF.

Note on this clonotype: At one boundary the junction diverges from the germline segment, which might be a read error. The chain employs TRBV11-2 and TRBJ2-7; no clear D. The CDR3 sequence is 13 residues long. CDR1 and CDR2 (germline): SGHAT, FQNNGV. This chain's CDR3 is CASSVDPAYEQYF. The CDR3, as DNA: TGTGCCAGCAGCGTAGATCCAGCCTACGAGCAGTACTTC.

The V gene is TRBV5-8, the J gene TRBJ2-4; TRBD2 agrees at 12 bases. The trim removed 0 bases at V and 1 base at J, leaving 5 bases unmatched. CDR3 length: 18 amino acids. Germline V gene lookup returns CDR1 SGHTS and CDR2 YDEGEE. The CDR3 region has the DNA TGTGCCAGCAGCTTGGGACTAGCGGGAGACGCGGCCAAAAACATTCAGTACTTC. Its protein is CASSLGLAGDAAKNIQYF.

The rearrangement links TRBV29-1 to TRBJ2-1; possibly TRBD2 for D (6 bases). TRBJ2-7 matches the DNA end more closely, so the J call is doubtful. The CDR3 extends over 14 amino acids. Germline lookup yields CDR1 SQVTM and CDR2 ANQGSEA. The CDR3 is CSVEAVGGGDEQYF. CDR3 nucleotide sequence: TGCAGCGTTGAAGCGGTTGGCGGAGGGGATGAGCAGTACTTC.

This clonotype has just a few counts. V and J are TRBV6-1 and TRBJ2-5, with 7 bases aligning to TRBD1. The DNA end favors TRBJ2-7, so the J call may be wrong. This CDR3 has 17 residues. Germline-derived CDR1 and CDR2 are MNHNS and SASEGT. DNA of the CDR3: TGTGCCAGCTTACGGTCGGACCAGGGGGTCTCATTACCCGAGCAGTACTTC. It specifies CASLRSDQGVSLPEQYF.